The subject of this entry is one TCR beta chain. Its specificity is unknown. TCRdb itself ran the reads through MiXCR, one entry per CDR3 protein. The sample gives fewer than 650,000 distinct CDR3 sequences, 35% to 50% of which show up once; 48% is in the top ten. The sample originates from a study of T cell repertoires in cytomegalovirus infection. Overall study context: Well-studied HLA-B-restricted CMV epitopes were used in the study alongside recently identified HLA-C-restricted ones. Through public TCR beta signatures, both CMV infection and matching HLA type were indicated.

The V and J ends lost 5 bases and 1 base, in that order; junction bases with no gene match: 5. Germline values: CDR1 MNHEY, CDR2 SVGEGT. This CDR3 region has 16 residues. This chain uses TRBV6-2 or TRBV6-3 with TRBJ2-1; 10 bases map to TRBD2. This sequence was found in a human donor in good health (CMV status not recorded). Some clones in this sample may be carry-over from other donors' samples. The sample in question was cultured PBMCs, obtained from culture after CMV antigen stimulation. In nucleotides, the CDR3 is TGTGCCAGCAGTACAGGACTAGCGGCTTCCTACAATGAGCAGTTCTTC. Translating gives CASSTGLAASYNEQFF.